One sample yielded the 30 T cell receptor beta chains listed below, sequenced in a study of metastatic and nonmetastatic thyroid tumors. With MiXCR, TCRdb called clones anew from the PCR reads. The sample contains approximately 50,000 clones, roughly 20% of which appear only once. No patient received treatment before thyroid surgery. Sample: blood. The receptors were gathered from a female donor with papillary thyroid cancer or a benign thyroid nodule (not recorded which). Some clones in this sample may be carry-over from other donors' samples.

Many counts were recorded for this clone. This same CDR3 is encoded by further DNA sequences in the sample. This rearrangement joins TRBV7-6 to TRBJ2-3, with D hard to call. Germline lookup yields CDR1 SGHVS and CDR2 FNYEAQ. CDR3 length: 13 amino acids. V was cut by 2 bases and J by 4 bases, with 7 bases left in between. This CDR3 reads CASSLPPADTQYF. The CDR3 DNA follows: TGTGCCAGCAGCTTACCCCCGGCAGATACGCAGTATTTT.

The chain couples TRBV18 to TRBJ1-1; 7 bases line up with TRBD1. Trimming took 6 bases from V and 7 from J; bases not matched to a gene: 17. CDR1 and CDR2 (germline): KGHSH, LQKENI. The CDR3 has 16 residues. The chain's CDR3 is CASSPSDRPLKGEAFF. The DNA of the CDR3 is TGTGCCAGCTCTCCTTCGGACAGGCCGCTTAAGGGTGAAGCTTTCTTT. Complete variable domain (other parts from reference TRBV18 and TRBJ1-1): NAGVMQNPRHLVRRRGQEARLRCSPMKGHSHVYWYRQLPEEGLKFMVYLQKENIIDESGMPKERFSAEFPKEGPSILRIQQVVRGDSAAYFCASSPSDRPLKGEAFFGQGTRLTVV.

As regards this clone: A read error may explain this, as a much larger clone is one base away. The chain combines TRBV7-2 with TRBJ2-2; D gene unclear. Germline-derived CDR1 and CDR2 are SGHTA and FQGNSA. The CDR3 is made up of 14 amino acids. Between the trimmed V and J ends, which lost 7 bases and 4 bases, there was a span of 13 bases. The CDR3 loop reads CASISSRITGELFF. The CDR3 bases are TGTGCCAGCATCTCGAGTCGCATCACCGGGGAGCTGTTTTTT.

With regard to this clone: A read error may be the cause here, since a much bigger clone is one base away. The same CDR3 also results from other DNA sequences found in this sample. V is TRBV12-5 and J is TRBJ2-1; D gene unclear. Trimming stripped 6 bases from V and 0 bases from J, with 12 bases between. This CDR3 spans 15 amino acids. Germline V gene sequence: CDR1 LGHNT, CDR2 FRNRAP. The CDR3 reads CASGLLGGSYNEQFF. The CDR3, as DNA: TGTGCTAGTGGCCTTCTTGGTGGCTCCTACAATGAGCAGTTCTTC.

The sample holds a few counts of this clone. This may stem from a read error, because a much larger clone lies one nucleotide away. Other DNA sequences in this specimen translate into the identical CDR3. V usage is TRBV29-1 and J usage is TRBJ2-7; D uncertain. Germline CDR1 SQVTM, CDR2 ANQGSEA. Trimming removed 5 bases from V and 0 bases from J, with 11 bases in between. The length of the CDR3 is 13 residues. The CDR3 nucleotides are TGCAGCGTTTACGGAAGGCTCTCCTACGAGCAGTACTTC. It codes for CSVYGRLSYEQYF.

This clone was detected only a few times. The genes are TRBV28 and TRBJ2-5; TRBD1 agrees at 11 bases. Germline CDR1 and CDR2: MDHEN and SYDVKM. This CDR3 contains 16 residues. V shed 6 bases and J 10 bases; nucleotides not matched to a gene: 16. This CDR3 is CASRLGTGGAPGNQYF. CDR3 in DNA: TGTGCCAGCAGATTAGGGACAGGGGGTGCACCGGGGAACCAGTACTTC.

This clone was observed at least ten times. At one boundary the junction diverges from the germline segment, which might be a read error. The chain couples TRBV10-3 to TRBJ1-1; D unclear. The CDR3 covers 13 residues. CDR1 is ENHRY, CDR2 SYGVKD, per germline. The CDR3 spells CAISESKNSEAFF. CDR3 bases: TGTGCCATCAGTGAGTCGAAGAACAGTGAAGCTTTCTTT.

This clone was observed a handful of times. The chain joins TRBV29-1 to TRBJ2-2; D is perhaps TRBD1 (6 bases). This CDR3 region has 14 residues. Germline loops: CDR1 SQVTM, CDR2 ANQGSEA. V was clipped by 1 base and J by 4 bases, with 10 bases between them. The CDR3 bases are TGCAGCGTTGAAGCTACAGGGTCCACCGGGGAGCTGTTTTTT. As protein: CSVEATGSTGELFF.

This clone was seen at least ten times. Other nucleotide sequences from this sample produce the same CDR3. The DNA of the CDR3 is TGTGCCAGCAGCTGGGGGGACACTGAAGCTTTCTTT. Protein product: CASSWGDTEAFF. The chain couples TRBV7-9 to TRBJ1-1; maybe TRBD1 (5 bases). Trimming took off 4 bases at V and 3 bases at J, with 6 bases between the two ends. Germline V gene sequence: CDR1 SEHNR, CDR2 FQNEAQ (reference sequence). The CDR3 totals 12 residues.

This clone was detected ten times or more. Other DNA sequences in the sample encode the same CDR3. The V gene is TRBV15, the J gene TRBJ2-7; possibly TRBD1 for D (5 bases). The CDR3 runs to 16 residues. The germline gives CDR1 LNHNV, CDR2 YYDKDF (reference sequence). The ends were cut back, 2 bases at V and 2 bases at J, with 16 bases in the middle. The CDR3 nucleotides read TGTGCCACCAGCAGACCCCCTGGGGCTGTTCCCTACGAGCAGTACTTC. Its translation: CATSRPPGAVPYEQYF.

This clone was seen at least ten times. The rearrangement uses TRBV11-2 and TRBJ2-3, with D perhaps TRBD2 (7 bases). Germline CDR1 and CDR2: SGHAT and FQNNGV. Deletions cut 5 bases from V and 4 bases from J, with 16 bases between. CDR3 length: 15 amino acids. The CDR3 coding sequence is TGTGCCAGCAGCCCGGCGGGGGCGAGCGCAGATACGCAGTATTTT. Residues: CASSPAGASADTQYF.

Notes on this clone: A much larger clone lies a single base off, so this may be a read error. The CDR3 protein is CTSSRELTDTQYF. The CDR3 DNA reads TGTACCAGCTCAAGAGAACTCACAGATACGCAGTATTTT. This chain connects TRBV9 to TRBJ2-3; D ambiguous. CDR3 length: 13 residues. Germline loops: CDR1 SGDLS, CDR2 YYNGEE.

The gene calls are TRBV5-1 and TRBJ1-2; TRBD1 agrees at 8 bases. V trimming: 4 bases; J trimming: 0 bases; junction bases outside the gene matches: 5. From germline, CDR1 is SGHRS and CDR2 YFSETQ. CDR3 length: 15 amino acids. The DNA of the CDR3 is TGCGCCAGCAGCAGCGGACAGGGAGCTAACTATGGCTACACCTTC. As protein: CASSSGQGANYGYTF.

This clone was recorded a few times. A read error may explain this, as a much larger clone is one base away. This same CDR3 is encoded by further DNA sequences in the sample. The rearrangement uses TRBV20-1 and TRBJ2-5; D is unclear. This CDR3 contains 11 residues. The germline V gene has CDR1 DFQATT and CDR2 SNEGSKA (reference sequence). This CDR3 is CSQRKQETQYF. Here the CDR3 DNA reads TGCAGTCAACGAAAGCAAGAGACACAGTACTTC.

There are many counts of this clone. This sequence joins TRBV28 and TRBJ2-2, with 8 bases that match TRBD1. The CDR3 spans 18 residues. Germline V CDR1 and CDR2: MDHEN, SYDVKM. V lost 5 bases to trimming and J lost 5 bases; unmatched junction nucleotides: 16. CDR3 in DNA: TGTGCCAGCAGTATACAATACCCCGGACAGGGATGGACCGGGGAGCTGTTTTTT. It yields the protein CASSIQYPGQGWTGELFF. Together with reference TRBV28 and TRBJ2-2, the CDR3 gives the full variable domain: DVKVTQSSRYLVKRTGEKVFLECVQDMDHENMFWYRQDPGLGLRLIYFSYDVKMKEKGDIPEGYSVSREKKERFSLILESASTNQTSMYLCASSIQYPGQGWTGELFFGEGSRLTVL.

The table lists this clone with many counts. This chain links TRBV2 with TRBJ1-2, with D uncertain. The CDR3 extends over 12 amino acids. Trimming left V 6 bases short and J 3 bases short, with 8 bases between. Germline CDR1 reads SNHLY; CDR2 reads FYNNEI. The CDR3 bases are TGTGCCAGCAGCGCCCTATACTATGGCTACACCTTC. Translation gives CASSALYYGYTF.

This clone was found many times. CDR3 sequence reads: CASSPGTGIDNEQFF. CDR3 nucleotides: TGTGCCAGCTCTCCCGGGACAGGGATTGACAATGAGCAGTTCTTC. The chain links TRBV18 to TRBJ2-1; 9 bases map to TRBD1. In germline, CDR1 is KGHSH, CDR2 LQKENI. Losses at the gene ends were 6 bases for V and 5 bases for J; bases not matched to a gene: 8. This CDR3 spans 15 amino acids.

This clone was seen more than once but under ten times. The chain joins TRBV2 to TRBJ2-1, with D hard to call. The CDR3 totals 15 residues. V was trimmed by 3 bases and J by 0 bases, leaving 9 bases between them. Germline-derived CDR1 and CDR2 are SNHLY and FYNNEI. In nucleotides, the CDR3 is TGTGCCAGCAGTGAGGACGGTAGCTCCTACAATGAGCAGTTCTTC. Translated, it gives CASSEDGSSYNEQFF.

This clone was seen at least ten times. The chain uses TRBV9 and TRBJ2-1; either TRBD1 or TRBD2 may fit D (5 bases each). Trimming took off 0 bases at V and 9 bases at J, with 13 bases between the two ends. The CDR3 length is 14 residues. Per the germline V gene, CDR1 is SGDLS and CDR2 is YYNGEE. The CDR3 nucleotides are TGTGCCAGCAGCGTAGAAGCAGGGAGCGGTGAGCAGTTCTTC. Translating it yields CASSVEAGSGEQFF.

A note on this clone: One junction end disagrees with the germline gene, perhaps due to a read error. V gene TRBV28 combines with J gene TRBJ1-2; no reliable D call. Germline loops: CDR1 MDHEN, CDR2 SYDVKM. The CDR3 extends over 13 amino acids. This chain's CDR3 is CASSFVYTYGNTF. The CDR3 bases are TGTGCCAGCAGTTTTGTCTATACCTATGGCAACACCTTC.

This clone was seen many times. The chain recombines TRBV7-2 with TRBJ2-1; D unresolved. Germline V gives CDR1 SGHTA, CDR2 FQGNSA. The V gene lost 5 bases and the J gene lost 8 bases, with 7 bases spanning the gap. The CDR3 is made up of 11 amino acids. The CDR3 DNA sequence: TGTGCCAGCAGCCCGGTCTATGAGCAGTTCTTC. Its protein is CASSPVYEQFF. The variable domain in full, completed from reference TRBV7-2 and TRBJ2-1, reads GAGVSQSPSNKVTEKGKDVELRCDPISGHTALYWYRQSLGQGLEFLIYFQGNSAPDKSGLPSDRFSAERTGGSVSTLTIQRTQQEDSAVYLCASSPVYEQFFGPGTRLTVL.

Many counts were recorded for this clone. The CDR3 DNA reads as TGCAGTGCTAGAGATCCAATAGCGGGGAAATACGAGCAGTACTTC. Translation gives CSARDPIAGKYEQYF. The chain is built from TRBV20-1 and TRBJ2-7, with TRBD2 identical over 8 bases. The V and J ends lost 0 bases and 4 bases, in that order; junction bases with no gene match: 8. The CDR3 extends over 15 amino acids. Germline CDR1 and CDR2: DFQATT and SNEGSKA (reference sequence).

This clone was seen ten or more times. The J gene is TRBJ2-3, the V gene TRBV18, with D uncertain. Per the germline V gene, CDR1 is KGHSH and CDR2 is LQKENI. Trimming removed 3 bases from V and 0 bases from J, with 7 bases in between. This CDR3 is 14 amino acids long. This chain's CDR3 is CASSPSGSTDTQYF. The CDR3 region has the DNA TGTGCCAGCTCACCTTCTGGGAGCACAGATACGCAGTATTTT.

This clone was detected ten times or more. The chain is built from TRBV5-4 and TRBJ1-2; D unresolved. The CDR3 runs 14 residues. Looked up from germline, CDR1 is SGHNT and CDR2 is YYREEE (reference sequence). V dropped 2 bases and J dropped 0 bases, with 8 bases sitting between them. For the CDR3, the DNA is TGTGCCAGCAGCTTCCCTGGGACTAACTATGGCTACACCTTC. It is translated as CASSFPGTNYGYTF.

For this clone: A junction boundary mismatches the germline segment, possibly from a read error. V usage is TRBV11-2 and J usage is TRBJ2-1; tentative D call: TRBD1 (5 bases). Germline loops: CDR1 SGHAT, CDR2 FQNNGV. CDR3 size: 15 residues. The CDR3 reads CASSTNLRLDNEHFF. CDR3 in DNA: TGTGCCAGCAGCACTAACCTCCGTCTGGACAATGAGCATTTCTTC. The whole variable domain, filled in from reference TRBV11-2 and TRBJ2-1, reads EAGVAQSPRYKIIEKRQSVAFWCNPISGHATLYWYQQILGQGPKLLIQFQNNGVVDDSQLPKDRFSAERLKGVDSTLKIQPAKLEDSAVYLCASSTNLRLDNEHFFGPGTRLTVL.

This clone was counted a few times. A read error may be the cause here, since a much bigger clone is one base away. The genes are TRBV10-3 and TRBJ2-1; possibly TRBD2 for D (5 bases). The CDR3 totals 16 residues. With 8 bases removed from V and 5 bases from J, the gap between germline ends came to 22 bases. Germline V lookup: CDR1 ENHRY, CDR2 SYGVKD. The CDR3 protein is CAIARTGNSVDNEQFF. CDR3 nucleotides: TGTGCCATCGCTCGAACCGGGAATAGCGTAGACAATGAGCAGTTCTTC.

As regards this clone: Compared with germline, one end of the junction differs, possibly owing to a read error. Here the CDR3 DNA reads TGCGCCAGCATCTTAGGGGTCCCCGTACTAGCGGGAAACGAGCAGTACTTC. Translating gives CASILGVPVLAGNEQYF. The V gene is TRBV7-8, the J gene TRBJ2-7; 10 positions agree with TRBD2. The CDR3 runs 17 residues. Germline CDR1 is SGHVS and CDR2 is FQNEAQ.

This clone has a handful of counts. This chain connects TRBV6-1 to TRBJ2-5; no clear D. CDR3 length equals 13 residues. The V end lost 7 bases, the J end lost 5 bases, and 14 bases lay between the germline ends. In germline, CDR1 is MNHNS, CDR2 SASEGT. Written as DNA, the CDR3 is TGTGCCAGCACCAGAAGCCTGGCCGAGACCCAGTACTTC. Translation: CASTRSLAETQYF.

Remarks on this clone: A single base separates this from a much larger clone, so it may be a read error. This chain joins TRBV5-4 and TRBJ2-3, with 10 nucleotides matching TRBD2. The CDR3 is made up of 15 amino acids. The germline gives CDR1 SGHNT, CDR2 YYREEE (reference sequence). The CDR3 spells CGSSLVLAGAPQLYF. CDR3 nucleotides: TGTGGCAGCAGCTTGGTTCTAGCGGGAGCCCCCCAGCTGTATTTT.

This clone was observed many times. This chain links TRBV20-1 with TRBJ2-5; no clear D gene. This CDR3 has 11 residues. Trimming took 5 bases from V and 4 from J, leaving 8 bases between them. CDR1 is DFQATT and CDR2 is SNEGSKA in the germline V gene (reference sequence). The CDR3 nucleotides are TGCAGTGCTGTCCAGGTAGAGACCCAGTACTTC. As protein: CSAVQVETQYF.